Sequencing of this TCR beta chain was carried out in a study of PD-1 blockade in classical Hodgkin lymphoma. With respect to this clone: Its antigen is unidentified.

Sequenced by immunoSEQ multiplex PCR; TCRdb stores in-frame clones only, minus some. The profile shows under 95,000 clones, over 90% of them singletons. Every patient experienced relapse after autologous stem cell transplantation, and brentuximab vedotin exposure varied. The CDR3 contains 16 residues. The ends lost 2 bases at V and 7 bases at J; junction bases unmatched: 11. Germline loops: CDR1 MNHEY, CDR2 SVGAGI. General study points: Newly diagnosed patients had diversity similar to the baseline diversity of complete responders.

This sequence joins TRBV6-5 and TRBJ2-1; TRBD2 aligns across 7 bases. The sequence derives from a human donor with classical Hodgkin lymphoma. The sequencing used peripheral blood mononuclear cells (PBMCs), collected before the second cycle of nivolumab. CDR3: CASSYRSRTSGNEQFF. The CDR3 DNA follows: TGTGCCAGCAGTTACCGTTCCAGGACTAGTGGTAATGAGCAGTTCTTC.